This T cell receptor beta chain stems from a study of Ad26.COV2.S vaccination and SARS-CoV-2 variants listed by TCRdb under 2021. A note on the overall study: The specificity and breadth of SARS-CoV-2-reactive T cell receptors after Ad26.COV2.S vaccination were assessed by TCRbeta repertoire sequencing. A total of about 30 samples were included in the TCR-sequenced set, comprising around 19 Ad26.COV2.S vaccine recipients, 5 placebo recipients and 8 SARS-CoV-2 convalescent individuals. General study outcomes and caveats: According to the authors, total T cell responses may have been underestimated by the TCR breadth and depth analyses. After vaccination, substantial breadth of spike-specific CD8+ and CD4+ T cell responses was reported. Non-spike TCR breadth was comparable between vaccine and placebo recipients, consistent with the vaccine containing only spike. Compared with placebo recipients, Ad26.COV2.S recipients showed higher spike-specific TCR breadth (P = 0.0014).

In light of the paper, this sample's time point label describes: individuals recovered from natural SARS-CoV-2 infection. V and J are trimmed by 3 bases and 8 bases, and the gene matches miss 11 bases of the junction. Its CDR3 holds 15 amino acids, cysteine through phenylalanine. The DNA shown is the 45-base CDR3, in frame from base 1. Based on the germline V gene (reference sequence), the CDR1 and CDR2 sequences are SGHAT and FQDESV. The immunoSEQ Assay was used to sequence TCRbeta CDR3 regions. After extraction, genomic DNA underwent amplification by bias-controlled multiplex PCR, followed by high-throughput sequencing. The study's own analysis went as follows. To quantify the absolute abundance of every unique TCRbeta CDR3 region, sequences were collapsed and filtered. T cell fraction was estimated by normalizing TCRbeta template counts to usable DNA, with usable DNA measured through amplification of reference genes found in all nucleated cells. Repertoire TCRs were annotated as SARS-CoV-2-specific by exact matching of V gene, CDR3 amino acid sequence and J gene to a known reactive TCR set. MIRA supplied the reference SARS-CoV-2 TCR set, which was filtered for enrichment in COVID-19-positive ImmuneCODE repertoires so that public or cross-reactive TCRs were removed. Drawing on the MIRA antigens, annotated TCRs were analysed further at the level of specific ORF or position within ORF. Breadth was defined as the number of annotated unique rearrangements divided by the total number of unique productive rearrangements, and depth was defined as the summed frequency of the annotated unique rearrangements. TCR breadth was compared between groups using two-sided Wilcoxon rank-sum tests. In its TCRdb copy, this immuneACCESS table keeps in-frame sequences only and misses some clones. Where compared with another copy, unresolved V genes explain less than half of these, and the others have no known cause. The V and J calls and clone size come from that table; D and trimming were worked out from the DNA. Counted in this sample were tens of thousands of clones; approximately 82% of them appeared once. The biggest ten clones account for approximately 15% of the sample.

Comments on this clone: Its antigen is not yet known. No clone much larger than this one lies a single base away; base qualities are absent.

The sample here was peripheral blood, taken after recovery from COVID-19. This receptor was taken from a human donor who had recovered from COVID-19. The chain employs TRBV11-1 and TRBJ1-2, with 8 bases aligning to TRBD1. The CDR3 corresponds to CASSFGQGPIGGYTF. The base sequence is TGTGCCAGCAGCTTCGGACAGGGCCCCATCGGCGGCTACACCTTC.